This TCR beta chain was sequenced in a study of blood T cell repertoires in COVID-19. In the study overall: Sites in the United States, Italy and Spain provided acute and convalescent COVID-19 samples. PBMCs, B-cell-depleted T cells, or T cells were the source of the cDNA or gDNA that made up the material.

The method was immunoSEQ multiplex PCR; TCRdb's version includes in-frame clones alone and lacks a portion of them. The sample holds about 370,000 clones; 80% to 90% are singletons and the top ten take less than 1.2%. V was cut by 2 bases and J by 2 bases, with 10 bases left in between. The CDR3 is 14 amino acids. Germline V gene lookup returns CDR1 MNHEY and CDR2 SVGEGT. Those enrolled, adults aged roughly 18 to 95 years, came from some 25 US areas. Cohort 3 donors counted as recovered after two negative PCRs, clearance, or resolved symptoms. This clone was counted a single time. The sequence derives from a man between 18 and 35 years old who had recovered from COVID-19. J is TRBJ2-7 and V is TRBV6-2 or TRBV6-3; D gene uncertain. Source material: PBMCs or T cells enriched from blood (not recorded which). The CDR3 bases are TGTGCCAGCAGTTACCGGCAGCGAGCCTACGAGCAGTACTTC. Its translation is CASSYRQRAYEQYF.